The 2 T cell receptor beta chains reported below all come from one sample, sequenced in a study of shared clonotypes between healthy human individuals. Repertoires were generated with immunoSEQ multiplex PCR, while TCRdb's copy carries only in-frame clones and drops some. The sample records about 2.4 million clones, about 92% being singletons. The sample comprised naive CD4+ T cells sorted from blood. Subset given: CD45RA+ positively selected. The receptors originated from a man in his late teens or twenties in good health.

The chain is built from TRBV6-4 and TRBJ2-5; TRBD2 aligns across 14 bases. V lost 0 bases and J lost 2; bases outside the gene matches: 5. CDR1 and CDR2 from the germline V gene are MRHNA and SNTAGT. This CDR3 is 18 amino acids long. CDR3 sequence reads: CASSDSGLAGVGQETQYF. CDR3 bases: TGTGCCAGCAGTGACTCGGGACTAGCGGGAGTCGGACAAGAGACCCAGTACTTC.

The chain has TRBV5-1 and TRBJ2-2, with D possibly matching TRBD1 (6 bases). The CDR3 is 15 residues long. The germline V gene has CDR1 SGHRS and CDR2 YFSETQ. With 4 bases removed from V and 0 bases from J, the gap between germline ends came to 10 bases. CDR3 nucleotide sequence: TGCGCCAGCAGCAACAGGACAGCGAACACCGGGGAGCTGTTTTTT. Translating gives CASSNRTANTGELFF.